The 21 T cell receptor beta chains below all came from one sample that was sequenced in a study of T cells in Graves' hyperthyroidism and ophthalmopathy (dated 2019 in TCRdb). Library prep was done by multiplex PCR. Reads for this sample came from an Illumina HiSeq 2000. The TCR beta CDR3 regions were amplified from the RNA transcripts. The TCR CDR3 was subjected to a first round of RT-PCR using the HTBI primer set and the Qiagen OneStep RT-PCR kit. The public sequencing data were trimmed at Q25 with fastp and processed into clonotypes with MiXCR by TCRdb, which kept only in-frame beta chains. Rows are unified per CDR3 protein, each entry keeping the most common DNA and genes. The sample contains over 700,000 distinct CDR3 sequences, around 19% of them found a single time. The ten largest clones add up to 16% of the sample. Sequenced sample: blood. The receptors derive from a woman aged 45-65 years with Graves' hyperthyroidism that later progressed to Graves' ophthalmopathy.

Notes on this clonotype: Mismatch with germline at one junction end may stem from a read error. The chain employs TRBV2 and TRBJ2-5, with 7 bases lining up with TRBD1. This CDR3 is 14 amino acids long. The V gene's germline CDR1 is SNHLY and CDR2 FYNNEI. The CDR3 spells CAGSEAGTEETQYF. For the CDR3, the DNA is TGTGCCGGCAGTGAGGCCGGGACAGAAGAGACCCAGTACTTC. The entire variable domain, with the rest obtained from reference TRBV2 and TRBJ2-5, is as follows: EPEVTQTPSHQVTQMGQEVILRCVPISNHLYFYWYRQILGQKVEFLVSFYNNEISEKSEIFDDQFSVERPDGSNFTLKIRSTKLEDSAMYFCAGSEAGTEETQYFGPGTRLLVL.

This chain joins TRBV24-1 and TRBJ2-1, with 9 positions matching TRBD1. The J segment lost 2 bases and the V segment lost 4 bases, leaving 5 bases of the junction unmatched. The CDR3 extends over 16 amino acids. Germline-derived CDR1 and CDR2 are KGHDR and SFDVKD. The CDR3 DNA reads TGTGCCACCAGTGACTCCGGGACAGGGACCTACAATGAGCAGTTCTTC. It yields the protein CATSDSGTGTYNEQFF.

In this sample, this clonotype turned up a few times. The chain combines TRBV15 with TRBJ1-1; unclear D gene. The CDR3 extends over 13 amino acids. Germline values: CDR1 LNHNV, CDR2 YYDKDF (reference sequence). Trimming removed 1 base at V and 1 base at J, with 4 bases between. This chain's CDR3 is CATSRVANTEAFF. The CDR3 DNA reads as TGTGCCACCAGCAGAGTGGCGAACACTGAAGCTTTCTTT.

This clonotype was detected many times. The chain couples TRBV6-1 to TRBJ2-1; tentatively, D is TRBD1 (6 bases). CDR1 is MNHNS and CDR2 is SASEGT in the germline V gene. V was cut by 5 bases and J by 1 base, with 21 bases left in between. The CDR3 runs 18 residues. DNA of the CDR3: TGTGCCAGCAGTCCTCCGGCCAGGGGCCTCAATTCCTACAATGAGCAGTTCTTC. It encodes CASSPPARGLNSYNEQFF.

Many counts were recorded for this clonotype. The J gene is TRBJ1-5, the V gene TRBV3-1; D remains ambiguous. V was clipped by 0 bases and J by 0 bases, with 6 bases between them. The CDR3 contains 15 residues. The V gene's germline CDR1 is LGHDT and CDR2 YNNKEL (reference sequence). CDR3 nucleotides: TGTGCCAGCAGCCAAGACGCCGTTAGCAATCAGCCCCAGCATTTT. As protein: CASSQDAVSNQPQHF.

This clonotype was recorded at least ten times. The chain combines TRBV5-5 with TRBJ2-7; no clear D gene. V lost 1 base, J lost 2 bases, and 10 bases lay in between. The germline CDR1 and CDR2 sequences are SGHKS and YYEKEE (reference sequence). CDR3 length equals 14 residues. The chain's CDR3 is CASSLPPSTYEQYF. The DNA for the CDR3 is TGTGCCAGCAGCTTGCCTCCGTCTACCTACGAGCAGTACTTC.

Note on this clonotype: With a much larger clone just one base away, this may be a read error. Given the absence of the conserved phenylalanine or tryptophan at the CDR3 end, a read error is likely. V is TRBV4-1 and J is TRBJ1-5; D gene uncertain. V was pared by 0 bases and J by 4 bases, with 7 bases between. Germline lookup yields CDR1 MGHRA and CDR2 YSYEKL. The CDR3 spans 14 residues. The CDR3 spells CASSQERQNQPQHL. For the CDR3, the DNA is TGCGCCAGCAGCCAAGAACGTCAGAATCAGCCCCAGCATCTT.

The chain is built from TRBV19 and TRBJ1-1, with D possibly TRBD1 on 6 matching bases. The ends were cut back, 5 bases at V and 6 bases at J, with 16 bases in the middle. This CDR3 has 14 residues. In germline, CDR1 is LNHDA, CDR2 SQIVND (reference sequence). The CDR3: CASSPYGGGAEAFF. CDR3 sequence (DNA): TGTGCCAGTAGTCCGTATGGGGGCGGCGCTGAAGCTTTCTTT.

This clonotype has a count of ten or more. The rearrangement links TRBV20-1 to TRBJ2-1; 15 bases fit TRBD2. Germline CDR1 and CDR2: DFQATT and SNEGSKA (reference sequence). This CDR3 is built from 16 residues. After removal of 0 bases from V and 7 bases from J, the junction contained 4 bases not matched to a gene. The CDR3 DNA follows: TGCAGTGCTAGAGATGGGACTAGCGGGGGGTGGAATGAGCAGTTCTTC. This codes for CSARDGTSGGWNEQFF.

About this clonotype: A read error may produce the germline difference seen at one junction end. V is TRBV30 and J is TRBJ2-2, with 9 bases lining up with TRBD1. The CDR3 totals 15 residues. CDR1 is GTSNPN, CDR2 SVGIG, per germline (reference sequence). CDR3 bases: TGTGCCTGGAGTTCCGGGACAGGGCTCACCGGGGGGCTGTTTTTT. Translation gives CAWSSGTGLTGGLFF. Together with reference TRBV30 and TRBJ2-2, the CDR3 gives the full variable domain: SQTIHQWPATLVQPVGSPLSLECTVEGTSNPNLYWYRQAAGRGLQLLFYSVGIGQISSEVPQNLSASRPQDRQFILSSKKLLLSDSGFYLCAWSSGTGLTGGLFFGEGSRLTVL.

This clonotype was observed many times. This chain connects TRBV20-1 to TRBJ2-1; unclear D gene. Germline CDR1 DFQATT, CDR2 SNEGSKA (reference sequence). V lost 3 bases and J 3 bases, leaving 6 bases between the germline ends. This CDR3 comprises 12 residues. The CDR3 DNA reads as TGCAGTGCTAGTGTTGGCTACAATGAGCAGTTCTTC. It encodes CSASVGYNEQFF.

This clonotype was detected ten times or more. The chain combines TRBV5-6 with TRBJ1-6; D might be TRBD1 (5 bases). In germline, CDR1 is SGHDT, CDR2 YYEEEE. The CDR3 loop spans 14 amino acids. Trimming took off 6 bases at V and 8 bases at J, with 15 bases between the two ends. CDR3 coding DNA: TGTGCCAGCACTCTAGGCGGGGCGGATTCACCCCTCCACTTT. It codes for CASTLGGADSPLHF.

This clonotype was picked up a small number of times. The chain links TRBV7-9 to TRBJ2-1, with D tentatively TRBD1 (6 bases). Germline CDR1 SEHNR, CDR2 FQNEAQ (reference sequence). The CDR3 spans 14 residues. Trimming took off 3 bases at V and 6 bases at J, with 12 bases between the two ends. The CDR3 DNA reads TGTGCCAGCAGCTTCGCAGGGGAAAGCAATGAGCAGTTCTTC. Its protein product is CASSFAGESNEQFF.

A single count supports this clonotype. The CDR3 nucleotides are TGTGCCAGCAGTGAAAGTCCAGGCTCTGGAAACACCATATATTTT. It yields the protein CASSESPGSGNTIYF. The chain combines TRBV6-1 with TRBJ1-3, with no clear D. The CDR3 sequence is 15 residues long. Germline V gene data show CDR1 as MNHNS and CDR2 as SASEGT. V lost 2 bases, J lost 0 bases, and 8 bases lay in between.

The table lists this clonotype with many counts. V usage is TRBV3-1 and J usage is TRBJ1-1; D gene unclear. There are 13 residues in the CDR3. Germline CDR1 and CDR2: LGHDT and YNNKEL (reference sequence). V was clipped by 3 bases and J by 0 bases, with 5 bases between them. The CDR3 loop is CASSHQVNTEAFF. In DNA form, the CDR3 reads TGTGCCAGCAGCCACCAGGTGAACACTGAAGCTTTCTTT.

The gene calls are TRBV6-2 or TRBV6-3 and TRBJ2-3; TRBD2 agrees at 12 bases. Germline CDR1 reads MNHEY; CDR2 reads SVGEGT. The CDR3 loop spans 16 amino acids. The J segment lost 10 bases and the V segment lost 0 bases, leaving 8 bases of the junction unmatched. CDR3 sequence reads: CASSYSNLAGGQAQYF. CDR3 nucleotides: TGTGCCAGCAGTTACTCGAATCTAGCGGGGGGGCAGGCGCAGTATTTT.

This clonotype appeared many times. The chain links TRBV18 to TRBJ2-1; no definite D call. The germline V gene has CDR1 KGHSH and CDR2 LQKENI. This CDR3 contains 12 residues. Trimming removed 8 bases from V and 7 bases from J, with 12 bases in between. CDR3 in DNA: TGTGCCAGCACAATTAGCTCGAATGAGCAGTTCTTC. It is translated as CASTISSNEQFF.

The CDR3 region has the DNA TGTGCCAGCAGCCAAACAGGGACCACAGATACGCAGTATTTT. It specifies CASSQTGTTDTQYF. The V and J genes are TRBV11-3 and TRBJ2-3; perhaps TRBD1 as D (6 bases). Germline V lookup: CDR1 SGHNT, CDR2 YENEEA. This CDR3 is 14 amino acids long. Trimming removed 5 bases from V and 2 bases from J, with 11 bases in between. Based on the CDR3 plus reference TRBV11-3 and TRBJ2-3, the full variable domain is EAGVVQSPRYKIIEKKQPVAFWCNPISGHNTLYWYLQNLGQGPELLIRYENEEAVDDSQLPKDRFSAERLKGVDSTLKIQPAELGDSAVYLCASSQTGTTDTQYFGPGTRLTVL.

This clonotype was seen only a few times. J is TRBJ2-2 and V is TRBV9; D unresolved. The CDR3 extends over 14 amino acids. The germline gives CDR1 SGDLS, CDR2 YYNGEE. The germline V and J ends were trimmed by 2 bases and 0 bases, with 5 bases remaining between them. The DNA for the CDR3 is TGTGCCAGCAGCGTCAACACGAACACCGGGGAGCTGTTTTTT. This codes for CASSVNTNTGELFF.

This clonotype turned up a few times. This chain joins TRBV12-3 or TRBV12-4 and TRBJ1-1; D is ambiguous. The CDR3 covers 15 residues. With 2 bases removed from V and 1 base from J, the gap between germline ends came to 11 bases. CDR3 residues: CASSLSGRQNTEAFF. In DNA form, the CDR3 reads TGTGCCAGCAGTTTATCTGGACGGCAGAACACTGAAGCTTTCTTT.

The table lists this clonotype with many counts. CDR3 amino acids: CAISGKAGGTTDTQYF. The CDR3 DNA reads TGTGCCATCAGTGGTAAAGCGGGGGGGACCACAGATACGCAGTATTTT. V is TRBV10-3 and J is TRBJ2-3; 10 bases fit TRBD2. The V segment lost 4 bases and the J segment 2 bases; nucleotides outside the gene matches: 6. From germline, CDR1 is ENHRY and CDR2 SYGVKD. The CDR3 totals 16 residues.